This passage covers 30 T cell receptor beta chains from one sample sequenced in a study of cytomegalovirus exposure and HLA in healthy donors. PCR used 60 Vbeta primers and 13 Jbeta primers. Clones were read by immunoSEQ multiplex PCR, and TCRdb kept only the in-frame ones, dropping some. The data hold some 140,000 clones, with about four fifths observed a single time. Specimen: PBMCs. The receptor source for this set is a man in his late teens or twenties in good health and CMV-seronegative.

This sequence joins TRBV19 and TRBJ2-3, with D unclear. The germline CDR1 and CDR2 sequences are LNHDA and SQIVND (reference sequence). This CDR3 is 16 amino acids long. Deletions cut 3 bases from V and 3 bases from J, with 16 bases between. The CDR3 is CASSIERSVGTDTQYF. CDR3 nucleotide sequence: TGTGCCAGTAGTATCGAACGGAGCGTCGGGACAGATACGCAGTATTTT. The full variable domain, completed using reference TRBV19 and TRBJ2-3, is DGGITQSPKYLFRKEGQNVTLSCEQNLNHDAMYWYRQDPGQGLRLIYYSQIVNDFQKGDIAEGYSVSREKKESFPLTVTSAQKNPTAFYLCASSIERSVGTDTQYFGPGTRLTVL.

The rearrangement uses TRBV7-2 and TRBJ1-2, with D uncertain. Germline CDR1 SGHTA, CDR2 FQGNSA. There are 18 residues in the CDR3. The V gene lost 5 bases and the J gene lost 4 bases, with 26 bases spanning the gap. The CDR3 region is CASSPPGSYGAGSYGYTF. The DNA for the CDR3 is TGTGCCAGCAGCCCTCCGGGGTCCTACGGCGCCGGGTCCTATGGCTACACCTTC. The whole variable domain, remainder taken from reference TRBV7-2 and TRBJ1-2, is GAGVSQSPSNKVTEKGKDVELRCDPISGHTALYWYRQSLGQGLEFLIYFQGNSAPDKSGLPSDRFSAERTGGSVSTLTIQRTQQEDSAVYLCASSPPGSYGAGSYGYTFGSGTRLTVV.

V is TRBV7-3 and J is TRBJ2-3, with a tentative D call TRBD1 (6 bases). CDR1 and CDR2 from the germline V gene are SGHTA and FQGTGA. The CDR3 is 15 residues long. V was clipped by 8 bases and J by 2 bases, with 17 bases between them. DNA of the CDR3: TGTGCCAGCGCATCCCAGGGGACAACCACAGATACGCAGTATTTT. As protein: CASASQGTTTDTQYF.

The chain uses TRBV7-6 and TRBJ2-3, with D possibly being TRBD2 (6 bases). In germline, CDR1 is SGHVS, CDR2 FNYEAQ. This CDR3 region has 16 residues. Trimming removed 5 bases at V and 5 bases at J, with 20 bases between. CDR3 sequence: CASSQNPGLLRDTQYF. For the CDR3, the DNA is TGTGCCAGCAGCCAAAACCCGGGACTTCTAAGAGATACGCAGTATTTT. The whole variable domain, remainder taken from reference TRBV7-6 and TRBJ2-3, is GAGVSQSPRYKVTKRGQDVALRCDPISGHVSLYWYRQALGQGPEFLTYFNYEAQQDKSGLPNDRFSAERPEGSISTLTIQRTEQRDSAMYRCASSQNPGLLRDTQYFGPGTRLTVL.

This chain joins TRBV5-5 and TRBJ1-1, with D maybe TRBD1 (6 bases). Deletions cut 0 bases from V and 4 bases from J, with 16 bases between. Germline V gene data show CDR1 as SGHKS and CDR2 as YYEKEE (reference sequence). The CDR3 contains 16 residues. CDR3 DNA: TGTGCCAGCAGCTTGGGGACAGTACTAGGGGGCACTGAAGCTTTCTTT. Protein sequence: CASSLGTVLGGTEAFF. The full variable domain, in which reference TRBV5-5 and TRBJ1-1 provide the parts outside the CDR3, is DAGVTQSPTHLIKTRGQQVTLRCSPISGHKSVSWYQQVLGQGPQFIFQYYEKEERGRGNFPDRFSARQFPNYSSELNVNALLLGDSALYLCASSLGTVLGGTEAFFGQGTRLTVV.

The genes are TRBV7-2 and TRBJ1-1, with TRBD1 matching over 7 bases. The junction had 9 bases not matched to a gene; V was cut back by 3 bases and J by 8 bases. Germline V gives CDR1 SGHTA, CDR2 FQGNSA. CDR3 length: 14 residues. CDR3 coding DNA: TGTGCCAGCAGCTTCTACAGGGGATGGGAGGAAGCTTTCTTT. Amino acids: CASSFYRGWEEAFF.

This clone has a handful of counts. The chain employs TRBV2 and TRBJ1-5, with TRBD1 identical over 9 bases. The CDR3 runs 15 residues. In germline, CDR1 is SNHLY, CDR2 FYNNEI. The trim removed 5 bases at V and 7 bases at J, leaving 9 bases unmatched. CDR3: CASSLQGALGQPQHF. Written as DNA, the CDR3 is TGTGCCAGCAGTTTACAGGGGGCGCTTGGACAGCCCCAGCATTTT.

The chain has TRBV2 and TRBJ1-2; the D is unclear. This CDR3 has 14 amino acids. Trimming took off 3 bases at V and 4 bases at J, with 12 bases between the two ends. Germline CDR1 is SNHLY and CDR2 is FYNNEI. The CDR3 DNA reads as TGTGCCAGCAGTGACACAAGAATAAGCTATGGCTACACCTTC. It codes for CASSDTRISYGYTF.

The chain links TRBV5-1 to TRBJ1-6; D not resolved. The V end lost 3 bases, the J end lost 2 bases, and 9 bases lay between the germline ends. Germline V lookup: CDR1 SGHRS, CDR2 YFSETQ. The CDR3 consists of 15 residues. CDR3 residues: CASSSGLAYNSPLHF. The CDR3 nucleotides are TGCGCCAGCAGCTCCGGTTTAGCCTATAATTCACCCCTCCACTTT.

The chain has TRBV14 and TRBJ1-6, with unresolved D. V lost 0 bases, J lost 8 bases, and 8 bases lay in between. From germline, CDR1 is SGHDN and CDR2 FVKESK. The CDR3 is 14 residues long. CDR3 loop: CASSQDQRYSPLHF. The CDR3 DNA reads as TGTGCCAGCAGCCAAGACCAGCGTTATTCACCCCTCCACTTT.

The rearrangement joins TRBV11-2 to TRBJ2-7; D assignment may be TRBD1 or TRBD2 (5 bases each). Germline V gene data show CDR1 as SGHAT and CDR2 as FQNNGV. The CDR3 covers 13 residues. V shed 4 bases and J shed 3 bases, with 10 bases lying between them. Written as DNA, the CDR3 is TGTGCCAGCAGCTGGGGTGGGGGCTACGAGCAGTACGTC. Amino acid sequence: CASSWGGGYEQYV.

A few counts support this clone. The chain uses TRBV7-8 and TRBJ2-3; the D gene is possibly TRBD1 (6 bases). V lost 1 base and J lost 5, with 13 bases in between. The germline V gene has CDR1 SGHVS and CDR2 FQNEAQ. The CDR3 consists of 15 residues. As DNA, the CDR3 is TGTGCCAGCAGCTTAGGCAGGGGAAGAATAGATACGCAGTATTTT. It is translated as CASSLGRGRIDTQYF. Drawing the rest from reference TRBV7-8 and TRBJ2-3, the complete variable domain is GAGVSQSPRYKVAKRGQDVALRCDPISGHVSLFWYQQALGQGPEFLTYFQNEAQLDKSGLPSDRFFAERPEGSVSTLKIQRTQQEDSAVYLCASSLGRGRIDTQYFGPGTRLTVL.

The rearrangement links TRBV7-9 to TRBJ2-3; 9 nucleotides match TRBD2. The germline gives CDR1 SEHNR, CDR2 FQNEAQ (reference sequence). Trimming removed 6 bases from V and 2 bases from J; junction bases left unmatched: 12. This CDR3 comprises 17 residues. The CDR3: CASSPRGSGGLTDTQYF. The CDR3 nucleotides read TGTGCCAGCAGTCCCCGGGGTAGCGGGGGCCTCACAGATACGCAGTATTTT.

This sequence joins TRBV2 and TRBJ2-4; 7 bases are a match to TRBD1. Germline assignment: CDR1 SNHLY and CDR2 FYNNEI. The CDR3 length is 16 residues. V lost 6 bases to trimming and J lost 0 bases; unmatched junction nucleotides: 8. DNA of the CDR3: TGTGCCAGCAGAGGTTGGGACAGAGAAGCCAAAAACATTCAGTACTTC. It translates to CASRGWDREAKNIQYF.

The J gene is TRBJ1-4, the V gene TRBV4-1; 7 nucleotides line up with TRBD1. With V trimmed by 0 bases and J by 8 bases, 3 bases remained unmatched. The CDR3 runs to 14 residues. Germline loops: CDR1 MGHRA, CDR2 YSYEKL. This CDR3 is CASSQDRGIEKLFF. The CDR3 DNA reads as TGCGCCAGCAGCCAAGACAGGGGGATCGAAAAACTGTTTTTT.

The genes are TRBV7-9 and TRBJ1-4, with a tentative D call TRBD1 (5 bases). Germline V gene data show CDR1 as SEHNR and CDR2 as FQNEAQ (reference sequence). The CDR3 runs 14 residues. Trimming removed 5 bases at V and 8 bases at J, with 15 bases between. CDR3 amino acids: CASSQGLGLEKLFF. CDR3 coding DNA: TGTGCCAGCAGCCAGGGCCTTGGATTGGAAAAACTGTTTTTT.

The CDR3 is CASSLGGGSGTEAFF. Here the CDR3 DNA reads TGCGCCAGCAGCTTGGGGGGGGGCTCGGGCACTGAAGCTTTCTTT. The chain couples TRBV5-1 to TRBJ1-1, with D tentatively TRBD1 (6 bases). Germline CDR1 reads SGHRS; CDR2 reads YFSETQ. The V end was cut by 0 bases, the J end by 4 bases, with 13 bases between. The CDR3 contains 15 residues.

The chain joins TRBV19 to TRBJ2-5; 11 bases fit TRBD1. The CDR3 covers 13 residues. V was clipped by 5 bases and J by 5 bases; unmatched bases: 1. Looked up from germline, CDR1 is LNHDA and CDR2 is SQIVND (reference sequence). Written as DNA, the CDR3 is TGTGCCAGTAGTCGGGACAGGGGGGAGACCCAGTACTTC. Translation: CASSRDRGETQYF.

This chain joins TRBV5-5 and TRBJ1-5; 9 bases agree with TRBD1. The CDR3 length is 17 residues. V was pared by 2 bases and J by 3 bases, with 9 bases of the junction left unmatched. Germline V gene data show CDR1 as SGHKS and CDR2 as YYEKEE (reference sequence). The CDR3 here is CASSFTPTGGYNQPQHF. The CDR3 DNA sequence: TGTGCCAGCAGCTTCACGCCGACAGGGGGATACAATCAGCCCCAGCATTTT. Full variable domain (outside the CDR3, taken from reference TRBV5-5 and TRBJ1-5): DAGVTQSPTHLIKTRGQQVTLRCSPISGHKSVSWYQQVLGQGPQFIFQYYEKEERGRGNFPDRFSARQFPNYSSELNVNALLLGDSALYLCASSFTPTGGYNQPQHFGDGTRLSIL.

This clone has only a few counts. The chain uses TRBV7-7 and TRBJ2-5, with 7 bases that match TRBD2. CDR1 is SSHAT and CDR2 is FNYEAQ in the germline V gene (reference sequence). With 5 bases clipped from V and 7 bases from J, the junction kept 10 bases outside the gene matches. This CDR3 has 14 residues. This CDR3 reads CASSQEGWGGTQYF. The DNA for the CDR3 is TGTGCCAGCAGCCAGGAGGGGTGGGGGGGGACCCAGTACTTC. The full variable domain, in which reference TRBV7-7 and TRBJ2-5 provide the parts outside the CDR3, is GAGVSQSPRYKVTKRGQDVTLRCDPISSHATLYWYQQALGQGPEFLTYFNYEAQPDKSGLPSDRFSAERPEGSISTLTIQRTEQRDSAMYRCASSQEGWGGTQYFGPGTRLLVL.

This chain links TRBV2 with TRBJ2-1; 8 bases line up with TRBD2. This CDR3 contains 14 residues. In germline, CDR1 is SNHLY, CDR2 FYNNEI. The V segment lost 6 bases and the J segment 3 bases; nucleotides outside the gene matches: 4. The CDR3 sequence: CASSGTRFYNEQFF. DNA for the CDR3: TGTGCCAGCAGCGGGACTAGATTCTACAATGAGCAGTTCTTC.

This chain joins TRBV6-4 and TRBJ2-3; 9 bases are shared with TRBD1. Germline V gene lookup returns CDR1 MRHNA and CDR2 SNTAGT. The CDR3 length is 17 residues. V was clipped by 0 bases and J by 1 base; unmatched bases: 5. CDR3: CASSDSAQGAGTDTQYF. The DNA for the CDR3 is TGTGCCAGCAGTGACTCCGCACAGGGGGCCGGCACAGATACGCAGTATTTT.

This rearrangement joins TRBV29-1 to TRBJ2-1; the D gene is possibly TRBD2 (5 bases). Germline loops: CDR1 SQVTM, CDR2 ANQGSEA. Trimming pared 4 bases from V and 7 bases from J, leaving 11 bases between. The length of the CDR3 is 12 residues. CDR3 loop: CSVVGVVNEQFF. The CDR3 DNA follows: TGCAGCGTTGTCGGGGTGGTGAATGAGCAGTTCTTC.

This rearrangement joins TRBV7-2 to TRBJ1-4; perhaps TRBD1 as D (5 bases). Germline loops: CDR1 SGHTA, CDR2 FQGNSA. The CDR3 spans 15 residues. The ends were cut back, 3 bases at V and 6 bases at J, with 14 bases in the middle. DNA for the CDR3: TGTGCCAGCAGCTTTTCCGGGGGGTCTTATGAAAAACTGTTTTTT. Translation gives CASSFSGGSYEKLFF.

This clone was picked up a small number of times. The gene calls are TRBV10-1 and TRBJ1-1; 9 positions agree with TRBD1. Trimming at V came to 5 bases and at J to 1 base, leaving 2 bases not matched to a gene. CDR1 is WNHNN, CDR2 SYGVQD, per germline (reference sequence). The CDR3 runs 14 residues. The CDR3 DNA reads TGCGCCAGCAGTCTGGGACAGGGGAACACTGAAGCTTTCTTT. Translating gives CASSLGQGNTEAFF.

This chain joins TRBV7-6 and TRBJ2-2; 8 bases fit TRBD1. The CDR3 runs to 17 residues. The V gene end was trimmed by 0 bases and the J gene end by 4 bases; junction bases not matched to a gene: 7. From germline, CDR1 is SGHVS and CDR2 FNYEAQ. This CDR3 reads CASSLAPGQGLTGELFF. CDR3 in DNA: TGTGCCAGCAGCTTAGCCCCCGGACAGGGACTCACCGGGGAGCTGTTTTTT.

This clone has just one count. The chain combines TRBV5-1 with TRBJ1-6; D not resolved. Trimming stripped 5 bases from V and 6 bases from J, with 6 bases between. CDR3 length: 12 amino acids. CDR1 is SGHRS and CDR2 is YFSETQ in the germline V gene. The CDR3 is CASSNSNSPLHF. CDR3 nucleotides: TGCGCCAGCAGTAACTCTAATTCACCCCTCCACTTT.

The chain joins TRBV7-8 to TRBJ2-2, with TRBD1 matching 11 bases. The V and J ends lost 3 bases and 5 bases, in that order; junction bases with no gene match: 5. Germline V gene sequence: CDR1 SGHVS, CDR2 FQNEAQ. This CDR3 region has 16 residues. The CDR3 DNA reads as TGTGCCAGCAGCTTTTCCGGGACAGGGGGAACCGGGGAGCTGTTTTTT. Residues: CASSFSGTGGTGELFF.

The J gene is TRBJ2-1, the V gene TRBV5-6; 8 bases map to TRBD1. This CDR3 is 15 amino acids long. J lost 4 bases, V lost 4 bases, and 7 bases had no gene match. Germline V lookup: CDR1 SGHDT, CDR2 YYEEEE. The CDR3 here is CASSQGQGRYNEQFF. The CDR3 DNA reads TGTGCCAGCAGCCAAGGACAGGGAAGATACAATGAGCAGTTCTTC.

In its sample, this clone was seen a few times. The CDR3 loop is CASSVMGRAGELFF. The CDR3 DNA follows: TGTGCCAGCAGCGTAATGGGCAGGGCCGGGGAGCTGTTTTTT. The genes are TRBV9 and TRBJ2-2, with a possible D match to TRBD1 (5 bases). The CDR3 is 14 residues long. V was trimmed by 1 base and J by 6 bases, leaving 10 bases between them. CDR1 is SGDLS, CDR2 YYNGEE, per germline.